This T cell receptor beta chain was captured by sequencing in a study of blood T cell repertoires in COVID-19. Looking at the study overall: COVID-19 samples collected from the United States, Italy and Spain covered acute and convalescent phases. From T cells, B-cell-depleted T cells, or PBMCs came the material, which was cDNA or gDNA.

In the original workflow: Nucleated cell number was recorded as an estimate derived from reference gene primer amplification. Measured with immunoSEQ multiplex PCR; TCRdb has only the in-frame clones, and not every one. That table is the source of V, J and clone size, and D and trimming were worked out from the DNA. The table has around 250,000 clones, approximately 86% seen once. The specimen was peripheral blood. This TCR was recovered from a woman in her 70s with active or convalescent COVID-19.

The CDR3 here is CATSKRLTGDDEQFF. As DNA, the CDR3 is TGTGCCACCAGCAAGAGATTAACAGGGGACGATGAGCAGTTCTTC. The chain carries TRBV15 and TRBJ2-1; 7 bases map to TRBD1. Germline V gives CDR1 LNHNV, CDR2 YYDKDF (reference sequence). The CDR3 is made up of 15 amino acids. The trim removed 4 bases at V and 8 bases at J, leaving 11 bases unmatched.